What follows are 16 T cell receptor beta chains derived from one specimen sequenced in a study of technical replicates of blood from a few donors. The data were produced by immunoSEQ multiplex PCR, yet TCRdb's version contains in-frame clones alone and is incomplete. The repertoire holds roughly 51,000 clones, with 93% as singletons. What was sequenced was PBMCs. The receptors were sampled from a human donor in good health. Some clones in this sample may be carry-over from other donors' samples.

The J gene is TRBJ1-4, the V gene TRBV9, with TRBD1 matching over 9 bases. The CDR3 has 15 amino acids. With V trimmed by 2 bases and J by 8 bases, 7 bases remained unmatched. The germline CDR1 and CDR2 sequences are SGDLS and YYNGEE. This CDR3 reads CASSVTGQGKEKLFF. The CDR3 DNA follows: TGTGCCAGCAGCGTTACGGGACAGGGAAAAGAAAAACTGTTTTTT.

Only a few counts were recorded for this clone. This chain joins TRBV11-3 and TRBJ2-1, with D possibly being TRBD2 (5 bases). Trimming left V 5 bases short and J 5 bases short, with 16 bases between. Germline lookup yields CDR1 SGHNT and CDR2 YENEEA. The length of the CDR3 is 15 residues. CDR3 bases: TGTGCCAGCAGCCCCCGGGGAATCTCGAACAATGAGCAGTTCTTC. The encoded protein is CASSPRGISNNEQFF.

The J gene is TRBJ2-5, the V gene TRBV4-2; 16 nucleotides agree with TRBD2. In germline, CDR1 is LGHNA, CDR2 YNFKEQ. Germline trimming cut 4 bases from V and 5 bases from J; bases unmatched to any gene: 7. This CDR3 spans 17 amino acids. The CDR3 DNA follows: TGTGCCAGCAGCCGCGGGACTAGCGGGGGGGCCAGGGAGACCCAGTACTTC. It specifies CASSRGTSGGARETQYF.

The CDR3 DNA follows: TGTGCCAGCAGCGATGCCGACAGGAGGTTACTCTCCTACGAGCAGTACTTC. Translating gives CASSDADRRLLSYEQYF. The J gene is TRBJ2-7, the V gene TRBV11-2; perhaps TRBD1 as D (6 bases). Trimming left V 5 bases short and J 0 bases short, with 20 bases between. Germline CDR1 is SGHAT and CDR2 is FQNNGV. This CDR3 has 17 residues.

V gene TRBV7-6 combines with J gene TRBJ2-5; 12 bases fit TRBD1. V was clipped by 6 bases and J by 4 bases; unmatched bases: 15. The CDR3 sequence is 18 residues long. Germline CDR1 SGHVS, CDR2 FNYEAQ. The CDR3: CASSSPGQGAEIGETQYF. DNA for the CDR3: TGTGCCAGCAGTTCTCCGGGACAGGGGGCGGAAATCGGAGAGACCCAGTACTTC.

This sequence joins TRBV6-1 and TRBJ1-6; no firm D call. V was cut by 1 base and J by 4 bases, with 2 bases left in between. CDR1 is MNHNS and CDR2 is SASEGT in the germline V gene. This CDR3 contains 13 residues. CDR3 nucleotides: TGTGCCAGCAGTGAAGTATATAATTCACCCCTCCACTTT. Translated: CASSEVYNSPLHF.

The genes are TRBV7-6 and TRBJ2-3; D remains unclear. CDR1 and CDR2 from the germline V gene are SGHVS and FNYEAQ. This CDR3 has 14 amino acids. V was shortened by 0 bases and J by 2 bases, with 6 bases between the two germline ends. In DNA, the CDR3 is TGTGCCAGCAGCTTAGCCTTCCTCACAGATACGCAGTATTTT. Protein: CASSLAFLTDTQYF.

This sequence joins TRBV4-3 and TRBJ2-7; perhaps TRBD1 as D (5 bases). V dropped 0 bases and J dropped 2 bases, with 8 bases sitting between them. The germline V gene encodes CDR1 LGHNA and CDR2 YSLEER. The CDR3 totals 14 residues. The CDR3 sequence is CASSQEQGPYEQYF. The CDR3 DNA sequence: TGCGCCAGCAGCCAAGAGCAGGGTCCCTACGAGCAGTACTTC.

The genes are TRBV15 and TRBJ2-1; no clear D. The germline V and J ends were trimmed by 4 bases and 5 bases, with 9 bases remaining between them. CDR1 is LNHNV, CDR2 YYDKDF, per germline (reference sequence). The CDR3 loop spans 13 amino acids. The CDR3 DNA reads TGTGCCACCAGCACCACAGAGCACAATGAGCAGTTCTTC. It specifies CATSTTEHNEQFF.

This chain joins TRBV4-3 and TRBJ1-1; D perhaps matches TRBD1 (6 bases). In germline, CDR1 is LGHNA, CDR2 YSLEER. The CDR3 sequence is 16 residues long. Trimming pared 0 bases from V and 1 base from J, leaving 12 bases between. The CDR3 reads CASSQDSGAWNTEAFF. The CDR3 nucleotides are TGCGCCAGCAGCCAAGATTCAGGGGCTTGGAACACTGAAGCTTTCTTT.

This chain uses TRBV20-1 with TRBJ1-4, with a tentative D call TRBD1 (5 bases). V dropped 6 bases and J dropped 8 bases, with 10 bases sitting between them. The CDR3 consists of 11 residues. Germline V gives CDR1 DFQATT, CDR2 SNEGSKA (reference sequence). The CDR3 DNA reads TGCAGTGCAGACAGACAGGAAAAACTGTTTTTT. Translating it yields CSADRQEKLFF.

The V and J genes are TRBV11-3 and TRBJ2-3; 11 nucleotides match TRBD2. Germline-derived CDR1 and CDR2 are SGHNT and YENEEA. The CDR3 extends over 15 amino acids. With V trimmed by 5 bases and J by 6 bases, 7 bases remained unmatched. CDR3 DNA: TGTGCCAGCAGCCCCGGGACTAGCGGAGGGGATACGCAGTATTTT. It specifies CASSPGTSGGDTQYF. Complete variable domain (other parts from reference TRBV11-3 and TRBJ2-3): EAGVVQSPRYKIIEKKQPVAFWCNPISGHNTLYWYLQNLGQGPELLIRYENEEAVDDSQLPKDRFSAERLKGVDSTLKIQPAELGDSAVYLCASSPGTSGGDTQYFGPGTRLTVL.

Here the CDR3 DNA reads TGTGCCAGCAGCCTGGGAGGGGGGACCCAGTACTTC. It specifies CASSLGGGTQYF. The chain recombines TRBV4-2 with TRBJ2-5, with a tentative D call TRBD2 (7 bases). CDR1 is LGHNA, CDR2 YNFKEQ, per germline. V was shortened by 4 bases and J by 7 bases, with 10 bases between the two germline ends. This CDR3 comprises 12 residues.

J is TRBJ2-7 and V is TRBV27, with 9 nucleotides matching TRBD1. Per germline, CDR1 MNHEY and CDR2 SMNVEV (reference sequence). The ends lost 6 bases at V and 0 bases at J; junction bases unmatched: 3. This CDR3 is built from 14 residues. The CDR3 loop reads CASRPGQGSYEQYF. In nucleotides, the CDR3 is TGTGCCAGCAGGCCGGGACAGGGCTCCTACGAGCAGTACTTC.

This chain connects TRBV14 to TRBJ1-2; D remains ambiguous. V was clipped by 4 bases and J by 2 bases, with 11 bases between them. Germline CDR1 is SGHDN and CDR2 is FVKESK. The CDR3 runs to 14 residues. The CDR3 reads CASSPRVENYGYTF. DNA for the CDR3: TGTGCCAGCAGCCCACGAGTAGAGAACTATGGCTACACCTTC. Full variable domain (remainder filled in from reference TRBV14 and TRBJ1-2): EAGVTQFPSHSVIEKGQTVTLRCDPISGHDNLYWYRRVMGKEIKFLLHFVKESKQDESGMPNNRFLAERTGGTYSTLKVQPAELEDSGVYFCASSPRVENYGYTFGSGTRLTVV.

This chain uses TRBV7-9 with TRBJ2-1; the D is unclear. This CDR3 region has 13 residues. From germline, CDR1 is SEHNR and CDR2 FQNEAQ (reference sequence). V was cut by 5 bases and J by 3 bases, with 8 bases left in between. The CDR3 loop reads CASSPADYNEQFF. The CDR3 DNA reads TGTGCCAGCAGCCCCGCAGACTACAATGAGCAGTTCTTC.